One and the same sample provided the 11 T cell receptor beta chains below, sequenced in a study of CD4 T cells in relation to SARS-CoV-2 and coronaviruses. The antigens of these receptors remain unknown. The repertoire was sequenced with immunoSEQ multiplex PCR; TCRdb's copy has only in-frame clones and lacks some. The sample holds 20,000 to 25,000 clones, about three quarters seen once. CD4+ T cells from unexposed donors were obtained before the COVID-19 pandemic (2011-2018). After about 11 days of culture, CD4+ T cells were isolated. Sequencing was done on a sample of CD4+ T cells from PBMCs, cultured in vitro. The receptors were gathered from a human donor in good health.

The rearrangement joins TRBV29-1 to TRBJ1-2, with D unclear. V lost 6 bases to trimming and J lost 8 bases, with 7 bases between them. The CDR3 spans 9 residues. Germline-derived CDR1 and CDR2 are SQVTM and ANQGSEA. CDR3 protein: CSVEHGYTF. DNA for the CDR3: TGCAGCGTAGAACACGGCTACACCTTC.

This clone came up a few times. The rearrangement uses TRBV29-1 and TRBJ1-2; D might be TRBD1 (6 bases). The CDR3 has 11 residues. CDR1 is SQVTM and CDR2 is ANQGSEA in the germline V gene. V gave up 5 bases and J gave up 8 bases, with 12 bases separating them. The CDR3 sequence: CSVNRVNGYTF. In DNA form, the CDR3 reads TGCAGCGTTAACAGGGTCAACGGCTACACCTTC.

The chain has TRBV24-1 and TRBJ2-5; no clear D. This CDR3 comprises 14 residues. V lost 1 base and J lost 3, with 8 bases in between. Germline-derived CDR1 and CDR2 are KGHDR and SFDVKD. CDR3 coding DNA: TGTGCCACCAGTGATTTAGTTGGAAAAGAGACCCAGTACTTC. Residues: CATSDLVGKETQYF.

The chain is built from TRBV21-1 and TRBJ2-1. TRBV21-1 is a pseudogene. CDR3 length: 17 amino acids. As DNA, the CDR3 is TGTGCCAGCACCCCCTCAGAAGGGGGGAACTCCTACAATGAGCAGTTCTTC. Encoded protein: CASTPSEGGNSYNEQFF.

The genes are TRBV7-3 and TRBJ1-1; D unresolved. The CDR3 has 15 residues. V lost 6 bases and J 1 base, leaving 15 bases between the germline ends. Germline-derived CDR1 and CDR2 are SGHTA and FQGTGA. The CDR3 loop is CASSHSGGGNTEAFF. The DNA for the CDR3 is TGTGCCAGCAGTCATTCTGGTGGAGGGAACACTGAAGCTTTCTTT.

The chain employs TRBV6-1 and TRBJ2-7, with 7 bases aligning to TRBD1. Looked up from germline, CDR1 is MNHNS and CDR2 is SASEGT. After removal of 3 bases from V and 0 bases from J, the junction contained 5 bases not matched to a gene. The CDR3 totals 15 residues. CDR3 coding DNA: TGTGCCAGCAGTGATCTCGGGACAGCCTCCTACGAGCAGTACTTC. Protein sequence: CASSDLGTASYEQYF.

The V gene is TRBV28, the J gene TRBJ1-3; D not certain. Germline CDR1 MDHEN, CDR2 SYDVKM. The germline V and J ends were trimmed by 7 bases and 0 bases, with 7 bases remaining between them. CDR3 length equals 13 residues. The chain's CDR3 is CASTRGSGNTIYF. CDR3 DNA sequence: TGTGCCAGCACCCGTGGCTCTGGAAACACCATATATTTT.

V gene TRBV27 combines with J gene TRBJ2-1, with a tentative D call TRBD2 (6 bases). The germline V gene has CDR1 MNHEY and CDR2 SMNVEV (reference sequence). The V end lost 6 bases, the J end lost 0 bases, and 12 bases lay between the germline ends. The CDR3 is 15 amino acids. This CDR3 is CASRLTSSSYNEQFF. The CDR3 region has the DNA TGTGCCAGCAGACTAACTAGCAGCTCCTACAATGAGCAGTTCTTC.

V gene TRBV24-1 combines with J gene TRBJ2-3; maybe TRBD1 (6 bases). The CDR3 is 13 amino acids. Trimming took 7 bases from V and 8 from J, leaving 15 bases between them. Looked up from germline, CDR1 is KGHDR and CDR2 is SFDVKD. CDR3 sequence reads: CATRGSGTTTQYF. Written as DNA, the CDR3 is TGTGCCACCAGAGGCTCCGGGACAACTACGCAGTATTTT.

This rearrangement joins TRBV21-1 to TRBJ2-2; TRBD1 was called by the table and not checked on the DNA. TRBV21-1 is a pseudogene. The CDR3 loop spans 16 amino acids. This CDR3 is CASSNSGTGVTGELFF. Written as DNA, the CDR3 is TGTGCCAGCAGCAACTCCGGGACAGGGGTCACCGGGGAGCTGTTTTTT.

The V gene is TRBV5-4, the J gene TRBJ2-2; 12 nucleotides match TRBD1. With 2 bases clipped from V and 7 bases from J, the junction kept 6 bases outside the gene matches. Germline CDR1 SGHNT, CDR2 YYREEE (reference sequence). CDR3 length equals 16 residues. This CDR3 reads CASSLPGQGARGELFF. CDR3 coding DNA: TGTGCCAGCAGCTTACCGGGACAGGGGGCGCGCGGGGAGCTGTTTTTT.